Included here is one TCR beta chain sequence, with context. Its antigen remains unidentified. The missing conserved phenylalanine or tryptophan at the end of this CDR3 makes a read error likely. The CDR3 spans 13 amino acids, including both terminal residues. The retained sequence is limited to the CDR3, 39 bases, with the frame set at the first base. As a first step, the CD3+ T cells were left to rest overnight in RPMI 1640 lacking fetal bovine serum, at about 2.5 million cells/mL. MACS immunomagnetic beads were used according to the manufacturer's instructions to isolate CD3+ T cells from PBMCs. TRIzol reagent was used to extract total RNA from the cultured T cells. TCRbeta libraries were amplified from RNA by 5' rapid amplification of cDNA ends (5'RACE). Library concentration and integrity were checked with Qubit, an Agilent instrument, and quantitative PCR before sequencing. A commercial service provider sequenced the qualified libraries on Illumina HiSeq or MiSeq. The study's processing was this. TCR sequences in each sample were identified with MiXCR version 1.8.2. For a clone to count as qualified, its CDR3 had to be longer than four amino acids, its nucleotide length had to be in-frame, and the clone could not contain a stop codon. An effective read was defined as a read containing the complete CDR3 structure. Expanded clones were validated by RT-PCR with 24 Vbeta primers, GeneScan spectratyping, and Sanger sequencing. Using fastp at Q25 and MiXCR, TCRdb reprocessed the public reads and kept productive beta chains. All rows with the same CDR3 protein become a single entry with the most common DNA and genes. TCRdb's processing, not the authors' own work, is the source of the V and J calls. The sample has roughly 13,000 distinct CDR3 sequences on record, 30% to 40% of them singletons. Approximately 9.2% of the sample lies in the top ten.

This entry is derived from a study of T cell repertoires and leukemia-associated antigens (dated by TCRdb to about 2019). About the full investigation: Per sample, about 5.1 to 7 million read pairs and about 3 to 5.0 million effective reads were obtained, for approximately 15 million effective reads in total. In vitro peptide stimulation of healthy T cells was used with the aim of identifying the antigen recognized by a TCR Vbeta21 clone previously found in CML patients. Overall study outcomes, separate from this receptor: No significant differences among the four groups were observed in the numbers of Vbeta genes (roughly 60), Jbeta genes (14), VDJ rearrangements, or unique CDR3s. Direct testing of the expanded clones' antigen specificity and function was not done, and further investigation was required.

Material: CD3+ T cells sorted from blood and cultured. The V and J segments used are TRBV12-3 or TRBV12-4 and TRBJ1-5; no confident D gene assignment can be made. The sequence was collected from a female donor in good health. The DNA sequence reads TGCGCCAGCAGTCTGAATAGCAATCAGCCCCAGCATTCT. The resulting protein is CASSLNSNQPQHS.